Sequencing of this TCR beta chain was carried out in a study of OX40 agonist ivuxolimab in advanced cancers. Clones were sequenced by immunoSEQ multiplex PCR, and TCRdb holds only the in-frame ones, with some missing. The sample carries some 81,000 clones, 80% to 90% recorded once. Sequenced material: CD4+ or CD8+ T cells sorted from blood, taken in a trial of the OX40 agonist ivuxolimab. The clonotype comes from an adult with an advanced solid tumor such as melanoma, head and neck, liver or kidney cancer.

CDR3 coding DNA: TGTGCCAGCAGCTTAGGCGGGGTCGGTACCTACGAGCAGTACTTC. Translation: CASSLGGVGTYEQYF. V gene TRBV11-2 combines with J gene TRBJ2-7; possibly TRBD2 for D (6 bases). The CDR3 contains 15 residues. The germline V gene encodes CDR1 SGHAT and CDR2 FQNNGV. Trimming took off 1 base at V and 2 bases at J, with 12 bases between the two ends.